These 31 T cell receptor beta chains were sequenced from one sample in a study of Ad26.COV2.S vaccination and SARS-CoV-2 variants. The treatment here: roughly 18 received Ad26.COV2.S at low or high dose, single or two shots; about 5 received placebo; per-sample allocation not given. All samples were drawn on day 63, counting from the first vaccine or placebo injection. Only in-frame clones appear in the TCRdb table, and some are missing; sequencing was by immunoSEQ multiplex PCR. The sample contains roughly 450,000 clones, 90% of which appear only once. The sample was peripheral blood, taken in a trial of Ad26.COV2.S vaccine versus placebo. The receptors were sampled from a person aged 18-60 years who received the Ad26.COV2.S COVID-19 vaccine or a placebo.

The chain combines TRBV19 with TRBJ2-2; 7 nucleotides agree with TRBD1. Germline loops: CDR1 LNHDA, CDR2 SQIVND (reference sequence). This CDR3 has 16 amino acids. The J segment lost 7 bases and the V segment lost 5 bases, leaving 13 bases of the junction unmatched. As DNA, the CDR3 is TGTGCCAGTAGTCACGAGACAGGGAAACAGGGCGGGGAGCTGTTTTTT. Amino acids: CASSHETGKQGGELFF.

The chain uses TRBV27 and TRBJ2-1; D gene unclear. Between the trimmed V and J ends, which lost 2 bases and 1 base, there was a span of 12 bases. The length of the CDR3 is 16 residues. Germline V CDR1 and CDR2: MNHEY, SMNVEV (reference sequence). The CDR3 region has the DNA TGTGCCAGCAGTTTACTAAGGGTGGCGTCCTACAATGAGCAGTTCTTC. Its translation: CASSLLRVASYNEQFF.

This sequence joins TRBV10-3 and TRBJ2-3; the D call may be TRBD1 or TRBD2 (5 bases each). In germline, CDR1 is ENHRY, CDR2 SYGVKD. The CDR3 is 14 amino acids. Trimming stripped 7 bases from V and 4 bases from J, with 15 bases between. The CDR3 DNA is TGTGCCATCACCCCGGGGCTGCAGGCAGATACGCAGTATTTT. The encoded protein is CAITPGLQADTQYF.

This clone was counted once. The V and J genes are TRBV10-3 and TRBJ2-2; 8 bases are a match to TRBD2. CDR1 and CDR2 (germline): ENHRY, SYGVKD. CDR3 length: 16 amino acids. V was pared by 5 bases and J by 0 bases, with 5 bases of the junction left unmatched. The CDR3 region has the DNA TGTGCCATCAGTACTAGCGGAAGATCGAACACCGGGGAGCTGTTTTTT. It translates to CAISTSGRSNTGELFF.

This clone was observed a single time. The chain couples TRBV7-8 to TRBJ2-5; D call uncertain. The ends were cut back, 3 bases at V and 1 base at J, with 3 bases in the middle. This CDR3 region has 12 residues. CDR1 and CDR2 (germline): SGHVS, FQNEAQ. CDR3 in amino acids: CASSFSQETQYF. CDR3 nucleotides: TGTGCCAGCAGCTTTTCCCAAGAGACCCAGTACTTC.

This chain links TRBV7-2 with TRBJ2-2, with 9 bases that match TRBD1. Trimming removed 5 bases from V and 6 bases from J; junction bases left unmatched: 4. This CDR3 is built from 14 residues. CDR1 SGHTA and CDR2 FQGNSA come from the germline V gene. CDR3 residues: CASSPRQGAGELFF. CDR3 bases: TGTGCCAGCAGCCCTAGACAGGGGGCCGGGGAGCTGTTTTTT.

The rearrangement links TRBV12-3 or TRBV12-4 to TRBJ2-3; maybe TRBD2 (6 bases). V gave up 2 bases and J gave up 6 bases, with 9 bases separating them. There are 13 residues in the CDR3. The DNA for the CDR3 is TGTGCCAGCAGTTTAATTGGGGGGGATACGCAGTATTTT. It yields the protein CASSLIGGDTQYF.

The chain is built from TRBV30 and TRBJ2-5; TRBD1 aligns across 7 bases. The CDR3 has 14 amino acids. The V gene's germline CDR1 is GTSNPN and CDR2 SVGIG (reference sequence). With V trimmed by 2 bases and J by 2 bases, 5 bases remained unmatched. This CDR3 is CAWSIGGSQETQYF. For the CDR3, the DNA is TGTGCCTGGAGTATAGGGGGCTCACAAGAGACCCAGTACTTC.

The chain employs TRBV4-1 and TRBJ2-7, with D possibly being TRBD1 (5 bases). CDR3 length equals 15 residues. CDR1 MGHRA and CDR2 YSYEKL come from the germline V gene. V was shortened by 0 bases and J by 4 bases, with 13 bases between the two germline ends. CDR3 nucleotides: TGCGCCAGCAGCCAAGATTTTGGCAGGGTTTACGAGCAGTACTTC. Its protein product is CASSQDFGRVYEQYF.

As DNA, the CDR3 is TGTGCCAGCAGTCGAGGGGGCCCTAGGGAGCAGTACTTC. Its translation is CASSRGGPREQYF. The J gene is TRBJ2-7, the V gene TRBV6-5; 7 bases are a match to TRBD1. From germline, CDR1 is MNHEY and CDR2 SVGAGI. V was pared by 5 bases and J by 7 bases, with 8 bases of the junction left unmatched. The CDR3 length is 13 residues.

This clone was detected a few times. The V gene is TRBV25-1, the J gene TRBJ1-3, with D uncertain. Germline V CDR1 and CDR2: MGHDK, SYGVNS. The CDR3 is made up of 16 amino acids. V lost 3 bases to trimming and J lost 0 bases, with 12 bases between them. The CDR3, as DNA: TGTGCCAGCAGTGATGGGGTCGCGCTCTCTGGAAACACCATATATTTT. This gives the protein CASSDGVALSGNTIYF.

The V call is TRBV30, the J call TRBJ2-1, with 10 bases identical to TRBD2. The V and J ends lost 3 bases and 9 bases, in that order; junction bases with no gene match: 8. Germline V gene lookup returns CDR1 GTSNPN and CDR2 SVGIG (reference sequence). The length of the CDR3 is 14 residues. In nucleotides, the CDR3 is TGTGCCTGGAGAATAGCGGGAGGCTACGTTGAGCAGTTCTTC. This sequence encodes CAWRIAGGYVEQFF.

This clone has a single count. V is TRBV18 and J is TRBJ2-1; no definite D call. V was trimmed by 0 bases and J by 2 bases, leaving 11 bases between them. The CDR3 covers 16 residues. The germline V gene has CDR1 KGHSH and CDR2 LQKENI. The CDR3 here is CASSPPMAGAYNEQFF. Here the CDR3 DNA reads TGTGCCAGCTCACCACCTATGGCTGGTGCCTACAATGAGCAGTTCTTC. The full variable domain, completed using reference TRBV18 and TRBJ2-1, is NAGVMQNPRHLVRRRGQEARLRCSPMKGHSHVYWYRQLPEEGLKFMVYLQKENIIDESGMPKERFSAEFPKEGPSILRIQQVVRGDSAAYFCASSPPMAGAYNEQFFGPGTRLTVL.

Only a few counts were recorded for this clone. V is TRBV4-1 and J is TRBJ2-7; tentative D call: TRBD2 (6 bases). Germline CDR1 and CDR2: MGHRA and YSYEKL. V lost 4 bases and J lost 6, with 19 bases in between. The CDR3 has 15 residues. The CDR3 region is CASSPMETGEPEQYF. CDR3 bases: TGCGCCAGCAGCCCCATGGAAACGGGAGAACCCGAGCAGTACTTC.

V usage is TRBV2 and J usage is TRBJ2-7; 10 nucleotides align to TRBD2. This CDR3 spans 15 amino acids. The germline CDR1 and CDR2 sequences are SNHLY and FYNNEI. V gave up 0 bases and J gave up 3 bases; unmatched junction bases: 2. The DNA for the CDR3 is TGTGCCAGCAGTGAAGCACTAGCGGGACTCTACGAGCAGTACTTC. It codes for CASSEALAGLYEQYF. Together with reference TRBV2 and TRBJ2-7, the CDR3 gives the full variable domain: EPEVTQTPSHQVTQMGQEVILRCVPISNHLYFYWYRQILGQKVEFLVSFYNNEISEKSEIFDDQFSVERPDGSNFTLKIRSTKLEDSAMYFCASSEALAGLYEQYFGPGTRLTVT.

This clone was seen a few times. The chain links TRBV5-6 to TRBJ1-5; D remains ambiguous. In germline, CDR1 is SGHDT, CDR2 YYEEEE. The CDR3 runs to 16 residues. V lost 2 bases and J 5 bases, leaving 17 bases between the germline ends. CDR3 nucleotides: TGTGCCAGCAGCTTAGGTGGCAGATGGGCAGATCAGCCCCAGCATTTT. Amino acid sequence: CASSLGGRWADQPQHF.

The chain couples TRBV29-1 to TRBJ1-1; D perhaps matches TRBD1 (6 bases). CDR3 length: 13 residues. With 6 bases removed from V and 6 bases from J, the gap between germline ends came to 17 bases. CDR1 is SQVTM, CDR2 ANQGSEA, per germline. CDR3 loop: CSVHRATRSEAFF. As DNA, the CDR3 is TGCAGCGTCCACAGGGCAACTCGGTCTGAAGCTTTCTTT.

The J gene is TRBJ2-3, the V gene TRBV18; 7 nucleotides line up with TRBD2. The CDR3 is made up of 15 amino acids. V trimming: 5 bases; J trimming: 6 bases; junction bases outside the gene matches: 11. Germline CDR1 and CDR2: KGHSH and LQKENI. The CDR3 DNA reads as TGTGCCAGCTCAACCTCGTCGGCGGGAGTTGATACGCAGTATTTT. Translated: CASSTSSAGVDTQYF. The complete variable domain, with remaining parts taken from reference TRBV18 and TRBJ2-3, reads NAGVMQNPRHLVRRRGQEARLRCSPMKGHSHVYWYRQLPEEGLKFMVYLQKENIIDESGMPKERFSAEFPKEGPSILRIQQVVRGDSAAYFCASSTSSAGVDTQYFGPGTRLTVL.

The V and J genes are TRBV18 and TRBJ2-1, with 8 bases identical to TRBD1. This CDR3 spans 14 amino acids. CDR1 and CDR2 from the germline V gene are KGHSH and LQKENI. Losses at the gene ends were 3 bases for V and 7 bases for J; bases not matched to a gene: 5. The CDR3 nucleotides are TGTGCCAGCTCACCCCGGACAGGGTGGAATGAGCAGTTCTTC. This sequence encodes CASSPRTGWNEQFF. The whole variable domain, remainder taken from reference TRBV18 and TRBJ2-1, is NAGVMQNPRHLVRRRGQEARLRCSPMKGHSHVYWYRQLPEEGLKFMVYLQKENIIDESGMPKERFSAEFPKEGPSILRIQQVVRGDSAAYFCASSPRTGWNEQFFGPGTRLTVL.

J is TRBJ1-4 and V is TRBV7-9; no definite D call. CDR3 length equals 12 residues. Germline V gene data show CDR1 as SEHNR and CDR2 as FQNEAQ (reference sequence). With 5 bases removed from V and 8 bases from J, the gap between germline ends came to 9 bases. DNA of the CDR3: TGTGCCAGCAGCGTAGATGGAGAAAAACTGTTTTTT. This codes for CASSVDGEKLFF.

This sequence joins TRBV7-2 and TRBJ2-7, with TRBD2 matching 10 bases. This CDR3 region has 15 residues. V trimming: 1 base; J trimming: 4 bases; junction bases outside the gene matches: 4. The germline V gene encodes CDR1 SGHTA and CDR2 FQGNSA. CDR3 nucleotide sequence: TGTGCCAGCAGCTTAGGGGGTAGCGGGAGGTACGAGCAGTACTTC. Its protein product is CASSLGGSGRYEQYF.

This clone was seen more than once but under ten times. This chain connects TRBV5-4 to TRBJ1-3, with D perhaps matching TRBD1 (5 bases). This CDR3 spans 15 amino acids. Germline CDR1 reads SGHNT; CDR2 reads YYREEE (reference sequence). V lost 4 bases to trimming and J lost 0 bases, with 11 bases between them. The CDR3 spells CASSRGGGSGNTIYF. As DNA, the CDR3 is TGTGCCAGCAGCCGGGGCGGGGGCTCTGGAAACACCATATATTTT.

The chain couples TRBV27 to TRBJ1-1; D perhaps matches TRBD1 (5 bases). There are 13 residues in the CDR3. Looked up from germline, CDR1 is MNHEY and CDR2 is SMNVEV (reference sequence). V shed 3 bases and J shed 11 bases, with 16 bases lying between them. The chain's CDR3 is CASSLAAGAWAFF. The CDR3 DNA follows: TGTGCCAGCAGTTTGGCCGCCGGGGCGTGGGCTTTCTTT.

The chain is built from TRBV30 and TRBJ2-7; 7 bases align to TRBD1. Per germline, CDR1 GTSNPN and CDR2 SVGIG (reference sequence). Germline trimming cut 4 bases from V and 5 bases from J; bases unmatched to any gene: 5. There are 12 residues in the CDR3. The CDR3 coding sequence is TGTGCCTGGACTAGAGACAGGGACGAGCAGTACTTC. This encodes CAWTRDRDEQYF.

This CDR3 reads CASSERTSGREEQYF. In nucleotides, the CDR3 is TGTGCCAGCAGTGAACGGACTAGCGGGAGGGAAGAGCAGTACTTC. V and J are TRBV6-1 and TRBJ2-7, with 15 bases lining up with TRBD2. Trimming took 2 bases from V and 7 from J; bases not matched to a gene: 3. There are 15 residues in the CDR3. Germline lookup yields CDR1 MNHNS and CDR2 SASEGT.

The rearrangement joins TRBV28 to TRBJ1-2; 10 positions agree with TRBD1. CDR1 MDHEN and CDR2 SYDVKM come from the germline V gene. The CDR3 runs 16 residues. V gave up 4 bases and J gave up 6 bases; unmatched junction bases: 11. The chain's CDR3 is CASSYLDRGQADGYTF. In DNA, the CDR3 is TGTGCCAGCAGTTACCTCGACAGGGGGCAGGCGGATGGCTACACCTTC.

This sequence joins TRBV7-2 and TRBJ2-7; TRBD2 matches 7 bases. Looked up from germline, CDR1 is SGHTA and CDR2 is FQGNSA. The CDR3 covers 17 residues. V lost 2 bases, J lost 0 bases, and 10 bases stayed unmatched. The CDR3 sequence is CASSLPTLASDSYEQYF. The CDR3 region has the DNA TGTGCCAGCAGCTTACCCACACTAGCGAGCGACTCCTACGAGCAGTACTTC.

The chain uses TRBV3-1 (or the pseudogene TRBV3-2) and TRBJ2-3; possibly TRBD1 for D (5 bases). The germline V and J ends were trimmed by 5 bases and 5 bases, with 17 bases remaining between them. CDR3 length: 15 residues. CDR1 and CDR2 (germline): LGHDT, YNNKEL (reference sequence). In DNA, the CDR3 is TGTGCCAGCAGCTCAGAGAAGGGGCGCGGAGATACGCAGTATTTT. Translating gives CASSSEKGRGDTQYF.

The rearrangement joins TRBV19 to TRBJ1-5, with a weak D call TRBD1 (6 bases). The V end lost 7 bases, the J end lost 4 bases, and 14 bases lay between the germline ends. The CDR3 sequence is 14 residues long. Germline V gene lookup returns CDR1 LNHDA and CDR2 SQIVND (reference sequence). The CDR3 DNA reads TGTGCCAGTAACATCCTCCAGGGGAATCAGCCCCAGCATTTT. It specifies CASNILQGNQPQHF.

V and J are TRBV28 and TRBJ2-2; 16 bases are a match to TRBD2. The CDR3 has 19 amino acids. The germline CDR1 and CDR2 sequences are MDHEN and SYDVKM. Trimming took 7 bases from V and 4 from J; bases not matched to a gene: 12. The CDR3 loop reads CASKGSGLAGGVGTGELFF. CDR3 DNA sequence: TGTGCCAGCAAGGGGTCGGGACTAGCGGGAGGGGTCGGCACCGGGGAGCTGTTTTTT.

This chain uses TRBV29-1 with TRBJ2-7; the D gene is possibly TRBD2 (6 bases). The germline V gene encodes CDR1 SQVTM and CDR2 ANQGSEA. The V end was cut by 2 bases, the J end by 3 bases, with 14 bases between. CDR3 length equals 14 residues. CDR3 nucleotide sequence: TGCAGCGTTGAAAAGGGACTTCATGGCTACGAGCAGTACTTC. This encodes CSVEKGLHGYEQYF.